This TCR beta chain is drawn from a study of regulatory T cells in long-lasting Graves disease. For TCR beta, libraries came from iRepertoire HTBI primers and Arm-PCR of CDR3 regions. TCRdb reanalysed the multiplex PCR reads using MiXCR and keeps one entry per CDR3 protein. This table has 350,000 to 550,000 distinct CDR3 sequences, 13% to 15% appearing once. The length of the CDR3 is 16 residues. Per the germline V gene, CDR1 is SGHRS and CDR2 is YFSETQ. Trimming removed 0 bases at V and 3 bases at J, with 14 bases between. As for time point: newly diagnosed GD, antithyroid drugs for less than 3 months. Making the TCR library involved RNA that had been extracted from PBMCs. This clonotype was seen a handful of times. The data also belong to a second study, concerning T cells in Graves' hyperthyroidism and ophthalmopathy.

The V call is TRBV5-1, the J call TRBJ2-3, with D perhaps assigned TRBD1 or TRBD2 (5 bases each). This receptor was taken from a woman aged 45-60 years with Graves disease. The material was peripheral blood mononuclear cells (PBMCs), obtained at new diagnosis, from a patient treated with antithyroid drugs. CDR3 DNA sequence: TGCGCCAGCAGCTTGGGAGCTGAGAGGGGAACAGATACGCAGTATTTT. Translated, it gives CASSLGAERGTDTQYF.